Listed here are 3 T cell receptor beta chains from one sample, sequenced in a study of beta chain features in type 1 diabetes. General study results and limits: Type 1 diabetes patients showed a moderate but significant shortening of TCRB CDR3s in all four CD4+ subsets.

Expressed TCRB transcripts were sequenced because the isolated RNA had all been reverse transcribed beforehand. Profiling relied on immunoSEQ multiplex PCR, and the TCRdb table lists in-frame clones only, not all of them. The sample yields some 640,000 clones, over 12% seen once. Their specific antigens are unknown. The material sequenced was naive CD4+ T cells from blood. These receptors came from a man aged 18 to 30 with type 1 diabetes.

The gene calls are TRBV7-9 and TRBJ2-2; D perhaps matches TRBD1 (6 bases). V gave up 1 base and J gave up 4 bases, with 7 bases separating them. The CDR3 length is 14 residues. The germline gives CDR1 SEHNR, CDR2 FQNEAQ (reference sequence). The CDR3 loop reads CASSLEGGTGELFF. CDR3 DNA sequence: TGTGCCAGCAGCTTAGAAGGGGGCACCGGGGAGCTGTTTTTT.

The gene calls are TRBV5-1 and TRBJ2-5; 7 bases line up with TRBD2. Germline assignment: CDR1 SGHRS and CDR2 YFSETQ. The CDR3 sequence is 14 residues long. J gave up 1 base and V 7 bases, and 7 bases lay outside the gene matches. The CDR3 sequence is CASCGGRLQETQYF. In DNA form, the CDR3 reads TGCGCCAGCTGTGGCGGGAGACTCCAAGAGACCCAGTACTTC.

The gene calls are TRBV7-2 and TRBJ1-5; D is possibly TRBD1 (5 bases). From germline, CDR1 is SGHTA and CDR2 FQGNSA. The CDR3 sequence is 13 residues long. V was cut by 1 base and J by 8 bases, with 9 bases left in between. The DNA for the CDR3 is TGTGCCAGCAGCTTAGAGTTGGGGGAGCCCCAGCATTTT. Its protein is CASSLELGEPQHF. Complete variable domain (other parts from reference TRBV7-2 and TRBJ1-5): GAGVSQSPSNKVTEKGKDVELRCDPISGHTALYWYRQSLGQGLEFLIYFQGNSAPDKSGLPSDRFSAERTGGSVSTLTIQRTQQEDSAVYLCASSLELGEPQHFGDGTRLSIL.